These T cell receptor beta chains were read from a single sample in a study of memory CD4+ T cells and cytomegalovirus serostatus. Method: immunoSEQ multiplex PCR; TCRdb's copy keeps in-frame clones and lacks some. The table shows 40,000 to 60,000 clones, with around 80% occurring only once. The specimen was memory CD4+ T cells from blood. Source of these receptors: an adult in good health and CMV-seronegative. Both conserved end residues are part of each CDR3. Fields, in order: CDR3 protein, CDR3 DNA, V gene, D gene, J gene, clone size. The D gene is left open where the match is weak. Not all rows give a size; the values are once, few, many and, for expanded clones, a class.

CDR3 protein: CASSLGPVGETQYF
CDR3 DNA: TGTGCCAGCAGCTTAGGCCCCGTTGGGGAGACCCAGTACTTC
V gene: TRBV7-6
D gene: NA
J gene: TRBJ2-5
clone size: once

CDR3 protein: CASSKRGARRAETQYF
CDR3 DNA: TGTGCCAGCAGTAAGCGGGGGGCCCGGCGGGCAGAGACCCAGTACTTC
V gene: TRBV28
D gene: TRBD2
J gene: TRBJ2-5
clone size: few

CDR3 protein: CASSWQIGETQYF
CDR3 DNA: TGTGCCAGCAGCTGGCAGATCGGGGAGACCCAGTACTTC
V gene: TRBV7-7
D gene: NA
J gene: TRBJ2-5
clone size: NA

CDR3 protein: CASSLAHRQGMNTGELFF
CDR3 DNA: TGTGCCAGCAGCTTGGCCCATAGACAGGGGATGAACACCGGGGAGCTGTTTTTT
V gene: TRBV5-5
D gene: TRBD1
J gene: TRBJ2-2
clone size: NA

CDR3 protein: CASRGWRGAGANEQFF
CDR3 DNA: TGTGCCAGTAGGGGCTGGAGGGGAGCGGGAGCCAATGAGCAGTTCTTC
V gene: TRBV19
D gene: TRBD2
J gene: TRBJ2-1
clone size: many

CDR3 protein: CASSFVWGGNNQPQHF
CDR3 DNA: TGTGCCAGCAGCTTTGTGTGGGGCGGAAACAATCAGCCCCAGCATTTT
V gene: TRBV12-1
D gene: NA
J gene: TRBJ1-5
clone size: NA

CDR3 protein: CASSVTGQGAATGELFF
CDR3 DNA: TGTGCCAGCAGCGTAACGGGACAGGGGGCTGCCACCGGGGAGCTGTTTTTT
V gene: TRBV9
D gene: TRBD1
J gene: TRBJ2-2
clone size: NA

CDR3 protein: CASRPRQGRDEAFF
CDR3 DNA: TGTGCCAGCAGGCCAAGACAGGGAAGGGATGAAGCTTTCTTT
V gene: TRBV6-4
D gene: TRBD1
J gene: TRBJ1-1
clone size: NA

CDR3 protein: CASSSGGAYGYTF
CDR3 DNA: TGTGCCAGCAGCTCCGGGGGTGCCTATGGCTACACCTTC
V gene: TRBV6-4
D gene: NA
J gene: TRBJ1-2
clone size: NA

CDR3 protein: CASSYSGRAGGYEQYF
CDR3 DNA: TGTGCCAGCAGTTACTCGGGGCGAGCGGGAGGCTACGAGCAGTACTTC
V gene: TRBV6-5
D gene: TRBD2
J gene: TRBJ2-7
clone size: NA

CDR3 protein: CASSFIRGDQETQYF
CDR3 DNA: TGCGCCAGCAGCTTTATCCGGGGGGACCAAGAGACCCAGTACTTC
V gene: TRBV5-1
D gene: TRBD2
J gene: TRBJ2-5
clone size: NA

CDR3 protein: CASLQSGANTGELFF
CDR3 DNA: TGTGCCAGCCTCCAATCCGGGGCGAACACCGGGGAGCTGTTTTTT
V gene: TRBV18
D gene: NA
J gene: TRBJ2-2
clone size: few

CDR3 protein: CAWGQTTMNTEAFF
CDR3 DNA: TGTGCCTGGGGACAGACAACCATGAACACTGAAGCTTTCTTT
V gene: TRBV30
D gene: NA
J gene: TRBJ1-1
clone size: once

CDR3 protein: CASSLATALNTEAFF
CDR3 DNA: TGTGCCAGCAGCTTAGCGACAGCCTTGAACACTGAAGCTTTCTTT
V gene: TRBV7-9
D gene: NA
J gene: TRBJ1-1
clone size: NA

CDR3 protein: CASTGTNYGYTF
CDR3 DNA: TGTGCCAGCACCGGAACTAACTATGGCTACACCTTC
V gene: TRBV28
D gene: NA
J gene: TRBJ1-2
clone size: NA

CDR3 protein: CASSPMGTGGRETQYF
CDR3 DNA: TGTGCCAGCAGCCCAATGGGGACAGGGGGTCGAGAGACCCAGTACTTC
V gene: TRBV7-7
D gene: TRBD1
J gene: TRBJ2-5
clone size: NA

CDR3 protein: CASSLNPGGLTLGTNEKLFF
CDR3 DNA: TGTGCCAGCAGCTTAAACCCAGGGGGCTTGACACTTGGCACTAATGAAAAACTGTTTTTT
V gene: TRBV5-4
D gene: TRBD1
J gene: TRBJ1-4
clone size: once

CDR3 protein: CASSQAGQGANDGYTF
CDR3 DNA: TGTGCCAGCAGCCAAGCGGGACAGGGGGCGAATGATGGCTACACCTTC
V gene: TRBV21-1
D gene: NA
J gene: TRBJ1-2
clone size: NA

CDR3 protein: CASSPGEGSYTEAFF
CDR3 DNA: TGTGCCAGCAGTCCGGGGGAGGGGTCCTACACTGAAGCTTTCTTT
V gene: TRBV6-5
D gene: NA
J gene: TRBJ1-1
clone size: NA

CDR3 protein: CASSLGTGPYEQYF
CDR3 DNA: TGTGCCAGCAGTTTAGGGACAGGGCCGTACGAGCAGTACTTC
V gene: TRBV27
D gene: TRBD1
J gene: TRBJ2-7
clone size: NA

CDR3 protein: CASSLSGGRDGYTF
CDR3 DNA: TGTGCCAGCAGCCTTTCAGGGGGGCGAGATGGCTACACCTTC
V gene: TRBV6-5
D gene: TRBD1
J gene: TRBJ1-2
clone size: NA

CDR3 protein: CASSLYIGGNEKLFF
CDR3 DNA: TGTGCCAGCAGCTTGTATATCGGTGGCAACGAAAAACTGTTTTTT
V gene: TRBV7-9
D gene: NA
J gene: TRBJ1-4
clone size: NA

CDR3 protein: CASSVGAVGYEQYF
CDR3 DNA: TGTGCCAGCAGTGTTGGGGCAGTCGGTTACGAGCAGTACTTC
V gene: TRBV2
D gene: NA
J gene: TRBJ2-7
clone size: NA

CDR3 protein: CASSTCGGGSEKLFF
CDR3 DNA: TGTGCCAGCAGTACCTGTGGGGGAGGAAGTGAAAAACTGTTTTTT
V gene: TRBV6-7
D gene: NA
J gene: TRBJ1-4
clone size: NA

CDR3 protein: CATFPSGRGEQYF
CDR3 DNA: TGTGCCACCTTTCCGAGCGGGAGGGGCGAGCAGTACTTC
V gene: TRBV28
D gene: TRBD2
J gene: TRBJ2-7
clone size: NA

CDR3 protein: CATSRGLGTQYF
CDR3 DNA: TGTGCCACCAGCAGAGGTCTTGGCACGCAGTATTTT
V gene: TRBV15
D gene: NA
J gene: TRBJ2-3
clone size: NA

CDR3 protein: CASSQDPRGTNEKLFF
CDR3 DNA: TGCGCCAGCAGCCAAGATCCCCGAGGAACTAATGAAAAACTGTTTTTT
V gene: TRBV4-1
D gene: NA
J gene: TRBJ1-4
clone size: once

CDR3 protein: CASSPAGRGNTEAFF
CDR3 DNA: TGTGCCAGCTCACCCGCTGGGAGGGGGAACACTGAAGCTTTCTTT
V gene: TRBV18
D gene: NA
J gene: TRBJ1-1
clone size: NA

CDR3 protein: CASSLAPQETQYF
CDR3 DNA: TGCGCCAGCAGCTTGGCACCTCAAGAGACCCAGTACTTC
V gene: TRBV5-1
D gene: NA
J gene: TRBJ2-5
clone size: NA

CDR3 protein: CASSQIRDRGNFPNEKLFF
CDR3 DNA: TGCGCCAGCAGCCAGATCCGGGACAGGGGGAATTTTCCTAATGAAAAACTGTTTTTT
V gene: TRBV4-1
D gene: TRBD1
J gene: TRBJ1-4
clone size: medium-sized

CDR3 protein: CASTTPRSQTPTEAFF
CDR3 DNA: TGTGCCAGTACTACACCCAGGAGTCAGACCCCCACTGAAGCTTTCTTT
V gene: TRBV19
D gene: NA
J gene: TRBJ1-1
clone size: NA

CDR3 protein: CASSEYGQFNQPQHF
CDR3 DNA: TGTGCCAGCAGTGAATACGGACAGTTCAATCAGCCCCAGCATTTT
V gene: TRBV2
D gene: NA
J gene: TRBJ1-5
clone size: few

CDR3 protein: CASSSRTSGGHTQYF
CDR3 DNA: TGTGCCAGCAGCTCCCGGACTAGCGGGGGACATACGCAGTATTTT
V gene: TRBV7-2
D gene: TRBD2
J gene: TRBJ2-3
clone size: NA

CDR3 protein: CASSALYSSMGGYTF
CDR3 DNA: TGTGCCAGCAGCGCCCTATATTCCTCTATGGGGGGCTACACCTTC
V gene: TRBV9
D gene: NA
J gene: TRBJ1-2
clone size: NA

CDR3 protein: CASSQVGRGSYEQYF
CDR3 DNA: TGCGCCAGCAGCCAGGTCGGGAGGGGATCCTACGAGCAGTACTTC
V gene: TRBV4-1
D gene: TRBD2
J gene: TRBJ2-7
clone size: NA

CDR3 protein: CASSLGAGINQPQHF
CDR3 DNA: TGTGCCAGCAGCTTAGGGGCAGGGATCAATCAGCCCCAGCATTTT
V gene: TRBV11-2
D gene: NA
J gene: TRBJ1-5
clone size: NA

CDR3 protein: CASSLVGGGTTAYNEQFF
CDR3 DNA: TGTGCCAGCAGCTTAGTAGGAGGGGGGACCACCGCCTACAATGAGCAGTTCTTC
V gene: TRBV11-3
D gene: NA
J gene: TRBJ2-1
clone size: NA

CDR3 protein: CASSLSGGGAVF
CDR3 DNA: TGTGCCAGCAGCTTATCTGGCGGGGGGGCCGTATTT
V gene: TRBV11-3
D gene: TRBD2
J gene: TRBJ2-3
clone size: NA

CDR3 protein: CAWSVERLAPKQYF
CDR3 DNA: TGTGCCTGGAGTGTTGAGCGGTTGGCCCCCAAGCAGTACTTC
V gene: TRBV30
D gene: NA
J gene: TRBJ2-7
clone size: NA

CDR3 protein: CASSSTRWKYEQYF
CDR3 DNA: TGTGCCAGCAGCTCCACTAGGTGGAAGTACGAGCAGTACTTC
V gene: TRBV11-2
D gene: NA
J gene: TRBJ2-7
clone size: NA

CDR3 protein: CASSGDAASNQPQHF
CDR3 DNA: TGTGCCAGCAGCGGGGACGCGGCTAGCAATCAGCCCCAGCATTTT
V gene: TRBV11-2
D gene: NA
J gene: TRBJ1-5
clone size: NA

CDR3 protein: CASSDRKNTEAFF
CDR3 DNA: TGTGCCAGCAGCGACAGGAAGAACACTGAAGCTTTCTTT
V gene: TRBV11-3
D gene: NA
J gene: TRBJ1-1
clone size: once

CDR3 protein: CASSAGGPYGYTF
CDR3 DNA: TGTGCCAGCAGCGCCGGGGGGCCCTATGGCTACACCTTC
V gene: TRBV5-8
D gene: NA
J gene: TRBJ1-2
clone size: NA

CDR3 protein: CASSRDRGELFF
CDR3 DNA: TGTGCCAGCAGTCGGGACCGCGGGGAGCTGTTTTTT
V gene: TRBV2
D gene: NA
J gene: TRBJ2-2
clone size: NA

CDR3 protein: CASSEWGPDTQYF
CDR3 DNA: TGTGCCAGCAGTGAATGGGGTCCAGATACGCAGTATTTT
V gene: TRBV25-1
D gene: NA
J gene: TRBJ2-3
clone size: NA

CDR3 protein: CSAGGLETQYF
CDR3 DNA: TGCAGTGCGGGGGGGTTAGAGACCCAGTACTTC
V gene: TRBV20-1
D gene: TRBD2
J gene: TRBJ2-5
clone size: once

CDR3 protein: CASGSGGGNIQYF
CDR3 DNA: TGTGCCAGTGGCTCAGGGGGGGGTAACATTCAGTACTTC
V gene: TRBV19
D gene: NA
J gene: TRBJ2-4
clone size: NA

CDR3 protein: CAGHRDPRETQYF
CDR3 DNA: TGTGCCGGCCACCGGGACCCCAGAGAGACCCAGTACTTC
V gene: TRBV2
D gene: NA
J gene: TRBJ2-5
clone size: NA

CDR3 protein: CAIREASGANVLTF
CDR3 DNA: TGTGCCATCAGAGAAGCTTCTGGGGCCAACGTCCTGACTTTC
V gene: TRBV10-3
D gene: NA
J gene: TRBJ2-6
clone size: few

CDR3 protein: CASSHRGEQAFF
CDR3 DNA: TGTGCCAGCAGCCACCGGGGGGAACAAGCTTTCTTT
V gene: TRBV5-4
D gene: NA
J gene: TRBJ1-1
clone size: many

CDR3 protein: CASSGGRSYNEQFF
CDR3 DNA: TGTGCCAGCAGTGGGGGGCGCAGTTACAATGAGCAGTTCTTC
V gene: TRBV2
D gene: NA
J gene: TRBJ2-1
clone size: NA

CDR3 protein: CASSLVSGMNTEAFF
CDR3 DNA: TGTGCCAGCAGCTTAGTTTCTGGGATGAACACTGAAGCTTTCTTT
V gene: TRBV13
D gene: NA
J gene: TRBJ1-1
clone size: NA